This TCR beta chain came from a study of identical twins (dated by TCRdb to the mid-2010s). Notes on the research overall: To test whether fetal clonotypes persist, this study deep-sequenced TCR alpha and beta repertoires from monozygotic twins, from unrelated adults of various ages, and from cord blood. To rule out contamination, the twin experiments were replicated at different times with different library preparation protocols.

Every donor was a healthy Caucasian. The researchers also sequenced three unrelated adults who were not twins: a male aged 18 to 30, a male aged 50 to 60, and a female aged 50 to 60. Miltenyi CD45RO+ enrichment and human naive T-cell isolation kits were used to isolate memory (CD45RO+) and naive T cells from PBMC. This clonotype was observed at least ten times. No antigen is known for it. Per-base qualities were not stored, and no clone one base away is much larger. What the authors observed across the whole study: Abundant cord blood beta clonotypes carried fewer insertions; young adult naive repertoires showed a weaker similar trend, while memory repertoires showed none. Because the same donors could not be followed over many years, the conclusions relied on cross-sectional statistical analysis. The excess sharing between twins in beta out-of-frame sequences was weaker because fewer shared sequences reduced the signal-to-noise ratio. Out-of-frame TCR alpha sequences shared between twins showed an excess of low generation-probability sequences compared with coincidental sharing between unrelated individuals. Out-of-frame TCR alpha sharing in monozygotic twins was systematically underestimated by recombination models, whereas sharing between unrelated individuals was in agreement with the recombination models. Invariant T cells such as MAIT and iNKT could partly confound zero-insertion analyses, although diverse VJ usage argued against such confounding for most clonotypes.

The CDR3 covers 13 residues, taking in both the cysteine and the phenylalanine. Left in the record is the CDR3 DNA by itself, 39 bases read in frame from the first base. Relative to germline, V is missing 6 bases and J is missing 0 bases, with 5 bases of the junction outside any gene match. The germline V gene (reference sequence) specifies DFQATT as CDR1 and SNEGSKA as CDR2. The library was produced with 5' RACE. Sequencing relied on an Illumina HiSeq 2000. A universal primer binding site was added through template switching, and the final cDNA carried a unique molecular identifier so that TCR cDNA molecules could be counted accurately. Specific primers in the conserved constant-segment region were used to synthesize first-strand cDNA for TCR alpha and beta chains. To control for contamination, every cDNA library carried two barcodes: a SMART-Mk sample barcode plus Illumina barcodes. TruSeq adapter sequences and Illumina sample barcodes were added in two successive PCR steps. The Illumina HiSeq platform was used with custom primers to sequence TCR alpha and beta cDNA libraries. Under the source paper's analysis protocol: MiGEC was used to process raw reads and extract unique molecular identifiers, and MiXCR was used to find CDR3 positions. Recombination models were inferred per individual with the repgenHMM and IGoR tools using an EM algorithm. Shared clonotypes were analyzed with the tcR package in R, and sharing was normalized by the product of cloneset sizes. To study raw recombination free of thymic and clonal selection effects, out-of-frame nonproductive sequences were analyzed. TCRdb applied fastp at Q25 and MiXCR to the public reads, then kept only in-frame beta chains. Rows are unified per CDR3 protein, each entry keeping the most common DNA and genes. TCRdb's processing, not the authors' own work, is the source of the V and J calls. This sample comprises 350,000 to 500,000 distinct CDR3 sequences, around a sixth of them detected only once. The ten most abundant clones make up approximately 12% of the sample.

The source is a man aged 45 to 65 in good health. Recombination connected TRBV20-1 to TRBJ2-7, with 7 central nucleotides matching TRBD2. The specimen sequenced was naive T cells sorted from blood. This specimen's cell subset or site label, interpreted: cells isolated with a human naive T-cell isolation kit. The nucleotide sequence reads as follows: TGCAGTGCACCTAGCGGACCCTCCTACGAGCAGTACTTC. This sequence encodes CSAPSGPSYEQYF.